These 29 T cell receptor beta chains originate from one sample sequenced in a study of T cell changes during pregnancy in multiple sclerosis. Assay used: immunoSEQ multiplex PCR; TCRdb lists only in-frame clones, some missing. The sample lists under 95,000 clones, 80% to 95% occurring once. Sequencing used peripheral blood, obtained in the second trimester of pregnancy. The receptors were gathered from a female donor with multiple sclerosis, enrolled in a pregnancy study.

This rearrangement joins TRBV10-1 to TRBJ2-3; 14 positions agree with TRBD2. The CDR3 covers 17 residues. Germline CDR1 is WNHNN and CDR2 is SYGVQD (reference sequence). Trimming at V came to 2 bases and at J to 6 bases, leaving 7 bases not matched to a gene. The CDR3 sequence: CASSEPGTSGSYDTQYF. The CDR3 DNA sequence: TGCGCCAGCAGTGAGCCCGGGACTAGCGGGAGCTACGATACGCAGTATTTT.

V and J are TRBV6-1 and TRBJ2-3; D gene uncertain. V lost 5 bases and J lost 5, with 14 bases in between. Germline assignment: CDR1 MNHNS and CDR2 SASEGT. This CDR3 is 14 amino acids long. The CDR3 region is CASSKLLVEDTQYF. CDR3 sequence (DNA): TGTGCCAGCAGTAAGCTGTTGGTTGAAGATACGCAGTATTTT.

The rearrangement joins TRBV10-3 to TRBJ2-7; 10 nucleotides agree with TRBD2. Per the germline V gene, CDR1 is ENHRY and CDR2 is SYGVKD. There are 15 residues in the CDR3. V lost 6 bases and J lost 3; bases outside the gene matches: 8. CDR3 protein: CAISRQLAGDYEQYF. The CDR3 region has the DNA TGTGCCATCAGCCGGCAGCTAGCGGGGGACTACGAGCAGTACTTC.

This chain links TRBV11-1 with TRBJ2-7; 7 bases are a match to TRBD1. CDR3 size: 16 residues. Germline values: CDR1 SGHAT, CDR2 FQDESV (reference sequence). The J segment lost 3 bases and the V segment lost 5 bases, leaving 13 bases of the junction unmatched. CDR3: CASSLLSRGLGYEQYF. As DNA, the CDR3 is TGTGCCAGCAGCCTCCTGTCGAGGGGGCTCGGCTACGAGCAGTACTTC.

This clone has a single count. The chain uses TRBV30 and TRBJ2-7; 9 bases map to TRBD2. J lost 6 bases, V lost 1 base, and 7 bases had no gene match. Germline lookup yields CDR1 GTSNPN and CDR2 SVGIG (reference sequence). The CDR3 is 14 residues long. CDR3 sequence: CAWSGLAGLSEQYF. CDR3 in DNA: TGTGCCTGGAGTGGGCTAGCGGGATTAAGCGAGCAGTACTTC.

This CDR3 reads CASSEGGRVTEQYF. DNA of the CDR3: TGTGCCAGCTCCGAGGGAGGCAGGGTCACCGAGCAGTACTTC. The chain has TRBV27 and TRBJ2-7; the D gene is possibly TRBD2 (6 bases). CDR1 is MNHEY and CDR2 is SMNVEV in the germline V gene (reference sequence). V was cut by 8 bases and J by 6 bases, with 20 bases left in between. The CDR3 is 14 residues long.

There are a few counts of this clone. The gene calls are TRBV7-9 and TRBJ1-1; no clear D. Germline CDR1 and CDR2: SEHNR and FQNEAQ (reference sequence). The CDR3 spans 13 residues. V was trimmed by 0 bases and J by 5 bases, leaving 7 bases between them. The chain's CDR3 is CASSLAVGTEAFF. DNA for the CDR3: TGTGCCAGCAGCTTAGCCGTCGGGACTGAAGCTTTCTTT.

For the CDR3, the DNA is TGTGCCAGCAGCAGGCGGACTAGCGTGAACACAGATACGCAGTATTTT. Translation: CASSRRTSVNTDTQYF. J is TRBJ2-3 and V is TRBV7-9; 9 nucleotides line up with TRBD2. The CDR3 sequence is 16 residues long. The V gene end was trimmed by 5 bases and the J gene end by 2 bases; junction bases not matched to a gene: 8. Germline assignment: CDR1 SEHNR and CDR2 FQNEAQ (reference sequence).

V usage is TRBV19 and J usage is TRBJ2-7; 10 bases fit TRBD2. The CDR3 runs 15 residues. Germline-derived CDR1 and CDR2 are LNHDA and SQIVND (reference sequence). Trimming took 5 bases from V and 5 from J; bases not matched to a gene: 9. The CDR3 region has the DNA TGTGCCAGTAGTCTCAGCGGGGGGGCCGCTAACGAGCAGTACTTC. Protein: CASSLSGGAANEQYF. The full variable domain, in which reference TRBV19 and TRBJ2-7 provide the parts outside the CDR3, is DGGITQSPKYLFRKEGQNVTLSCEQNLNHDAMYWYRQDPGQGLRLIYYSQIVNDFQKGDIAEGYSVSREKKESFPLTVTSAQKNPTAFYLCASSLSGGAANEQYFGPGTRLTVT.

V gene TRBV7-2 combines with J gene TRBJ1-2; the match to TRBD1 covers 10 bases. Germline CDR1 SGHTA, CDR2 FQGNSA. Trimming removed 5 bases from V and 4 bases from J; junction bases left unmatched: 10. This CDR3 is 16 amino acids long. As DNA, the CDR3 is TGTGCCAGCAGCAAGGGGTCCGGGACAGGGGTCTATGGCTACACCTTC. Amino acids: CASSKGSGTGVYGYTF. Complete variable domain (other parts from reference TRBV7-2 and TRBJ1-2): GAGVSQSPSNKVTEKGKDVELRCDPISGHTALYWYRQSLGQGLEFLIYFQGNSAPDKSGLPSDRFSAERTGGSVSTLTIQRTQQEDSAVYLCASSKGSGTGVYGYTFGSGTRLTVV.

The rearrangement joins TRBV2 to TRBJ1-2; D is uncertain. V lost 6 bases and J lost 4, with 15 bases in between. The CDR3 spans 14 residues. Germline V gives CDR1 SNHLY, CDR2 FYNNEI. The CDR3 DNA reads as TGTGCCAGCAGCGGACTAGCGGATTTCTATGGCTACACCTTC. Translated, it gives CASSGLADFYGYTF.

The CDR3 loop reads CASSYREGALDGYTF. DNA for the CDR3: TGTGCCAGCAGTTACAGGGAGGGAGCTTTGGATGGCTACACCTTC. The chain is built from TRBV6-5 and TRBJ1-2; D is undetermined. With 2 bases removed from V and 6 bases from J, the gap between germline ends came to 16 bases. This CDR3 comprises 15 residues. Germline CDR1 reads MNHEY; CDR2 reads SVGAGI.

The CDR3 spells CSVEAGGWEGGEQYF. DNA for the CDR3: TGCAGCGTTGAAGCCGGGGGTTGGGAGGGGGGGGAGCAGTACTTC. This sequence joins TRBV29-1 and TRBJ2-7, with a possible D match to TRBD2 (7 bases). In germline, CDR1 is SQVTM, CDR2 ANQGSEA. Trimming removed 1 base from V and 7 bases from J, with 20 bases in between. The CDR3 spans 15 residues.

CDR3 loop: CASSTRVLVNSPLHF. CDR3 in DNA: TGTGCCAGCAGTACCCGGGTCCTAGTTAATTCACCCCTCCACTTT. This chain uses TRBV28 with TRBJ1-6, with D uncertain. V dropped 5 bases and J dropped 6 bases, with 14 bases sitting between them. This CDR3 region has 15 residues. Germline-derived CDR1 and CDR2 are MDHEN and SYDVKM.

V is TRBV6-5 and J is TRBJ2-2, with a possible D match to TRBD2 (6 bases). Trimming took 0 bases from V and 6 from J, leaving 14 bases between them. Germline V CDR1 and CDR2: MNHEY, SVGAGI. This CDR3 comprises 16 residues. The CDR3 sequence is CASSYSEGVIAGELFF. The CDR3 DNA reads TGTGCCAGCAGTTACTCGGAGGGAGTAATTGCCGGGGAGCTGTTTTTT.

This clone was seen only once. The chain joins TRBV5-6 to TRBJ2-1, with TRBD1 identical over 9 bases. Germline CDR1 is SGHDT and CDR2 is YYEEEE. V lost 4 bases to trimming and J lost 15 bases; unmatched junction nucleotides: 8. The CDR3 is 12 amino acids. This CDR3 is CASSPAGQGWFF. The CDR3 region has the DNA TGTGCCAGCAGCCCAGCGGGACAGGGTTGGTTCTTC.

The chain links TRBV7-9 to TRBJ2-1; the D gene is possibly TRBD2 (6 bases). The CDR3 loop spans 12 amino acids. V lost 1 base to trimming and J lost 9 bases, with 7 bases between them. CDR1 SEHNR and CDR2 FQNEAQ come from the germline V gene (reference sequence). The chain's CDR3 is CASSLGRGEQFF. The CDR3 DNA reads as TGTGCCAGCAGCTTAGGGCGGGGTGAGCAGTTCTTC.

V gene TRBV6-4 combines with J gene TRBJ2-2, with 10 nucleotides matching TRBD2. CDR1 MRHNA and CDR2 SNTAGT come from the germline V gene. The CDR3 loop spans 15 amino acids. V shed 2 bases, J shed 9 bases, and the junction held 6 bases outside the gene matches. The CDR3 DNA follows: TGTGCCAGCAGTGACGAAGCGGGAGGGCCCAGGGAGCTGTTTTTT. Its translation: CASSDEAGGPRELFF.

J is TRBJ2-1 and V is TRBV5-1, with D maybe TRBD2 (6 bases). Trimming removed 4 bases from V and 0 bases from J, with 14 bases in between. CDR1 and CDR2 (germline): SGHRS, YFSETQ. There are 16 residues in the CDR3. CDR3 residues: CASSLAPSNSYNEQFF. The CDR3 DNA reads as TGCGCCAGCAGCCTAGCGCCATCCAACTCCTACAATGAGCAGTTCTTC.

V gene TRBV15 combines with J gene TRBJ1-1; D is possibly TRBD1 (6 bases). This CDR3 comprises 14 residues. Germline-derived CDR1 and CDR2 are LNHNV and YYDKDF (reference sequence). V was pared by 0 bases and J by 5 bases, with 10 bases between. This CDR3 is CATSREEGGTEAFF. For the CDR3, the DNA is TGTGCCACCAGCAGAGAGGAGGGGGGGACTGAAGCTTTCTTT.

The chain uses TRBV7-2 and TRBJ2-6, with 10 bases that match TRBD1. Germline V CDR1 and CDR2: SGHTA, FQGNSA. This CDR3 contains 18 residues. Trimming at V came to 5 bases and at J to 1 base, leaving 8 bases not matched to a gene. DNA of the CDR3: TGTGCCAGCAGCCCTCTGACAGGGGGCGAATCTGGGGCCAACGTCCTGACTTTC. Translating gives CASSPLTGGESGANVLTF.

The rearrangement links TRBV18 to TRBJ2-3; D may be TRBD2 (6 bases). This CDR3 is built from 17 residues. CDR1 and CDR2 (germline): KGHSH, LQKENI. V lost 2 bases, J lost 0 bases, and 15 bases lay in between. The CDR3 spells CASSPISGGASTDTQYF. As DNA, the CDR3 is TGTGCCAGCTCACCAATCTCTGGCGGGGCTAGCACAGATACGCAGTATTTT.

Concerning this clone: The same CDR3 is also encoded by other DNA sequences in this sample. The CDR3: CASSLVGGRTEAFF. CDR3 coding DNA: TGTGCCAGCAGCTTAGTGGGGGGTAGGACTGAAGCTTTCTTT. The J gene is TRBJ1-1, the V gene TRBV7-3; TRBD1 is a possible D gene (5 bases). The CDR3 consists of 14 residues. Germline CDR1 is SGHTA and CDR2 is FQGTGA. V lost 2 bases and J lost 5, with 12 bases in between.

The J gene is TRBJ2-5, the V gene TRBV5-1, with TRBD1 as a possible D gene (6 bases). The CDR3 runs to 13 residues. Looked up from germline, CDR1 is SGHRS and CDR2 is YFSETQ. V lost 4 bases and J lost 2, with 9 bases in between. CDR3 coding DNA: TGCGCCAGCAGCGCCGGACAGCAAGAGACCCAGTACTTC. Amino acid sequence: CASSAGQQETQYF. The whole variable domain, remainder taken from reference TRBV5-1 and TRBJ2-5, is KAGVTQTPRYLIKTRGQQVTLSCSPISGHRSVSWYQQTPGQGLQFLFEYFSETQRNKGNFPGRFSGRQFSNSRSEMNVSTLELGDSALYLCASSAGQQETQYFGPGTRLLVL.

The chain links TRBV4-3 to TRBJ1-1; D might be TRBD1 (6 bases). The V gene's germline CDR1 is LGHNA and CDR2 YSLEER. V lost 1 base and J 11 bases, leaving 17 bases between the germline ends. The CDR3 is made up of 14 amino acids. The CDR3 nucleotides are TGCGCCAGCAGCCAAGCGGCAGGGGATCTAGGGGCTTTCTTT. This encodes CASSQAAGDLGAFF.

The CDR3 here is CASGIAAQIYNEQFF. The CDR3 coding sequence is TGTGCCAGCGGAATAGCGGCCCAAATCTACAATGAGCAGTTCTTC. The V and J genes are TRBV6-5 and TRBJ2-1; perhaps TRBD2 as D (6 bases). Germline V gene data show CDR1 as MNHEY and CDR2 as SVGAGI. Trimming removed 8 bases at V and 3 bases at J, with 17 bases between. The CDR3 sequence is 15 residues long.

The chain couples TRBV30 to TRBJ2-2, with 7 positions matching TRBD2. Germline V gene lookup returns CDR1 GTSNPN and CDR2 SVGIG (reference sequence). J was trimmed by 5 bases and V by 2 bases; bases with no gene match: 17. The CDR3 is made up of 18 amino acids. CDR3 DNA: TGTGCCTGGAGTTCGATACCCCCTAGCTGGGAGGGAACCGGGGAGCTGTTTTTT. Amino acids: CAWSSIPPSWEGTGELFF.

This chain joins TRBV11-2 and TRBJ2-1; TRBD2 might be the D (6 bases). CDR3 length: 15 amino acids. Germline values: CDR1 SGHAT, CDR2 FQNNGV. Trimming cost V 2 bases and J 4 bases, with 12 bases left between them. The CDR3 is CASSLRGSSYNEQFF. The CDR3 coding sequence is TGTGCCAGCAGCTTACGGGGGAGTAGTTACAATGAGCAGTTCTTC.

V gene TRBV9 combines with J gene TRBJ1-6, with D hard to call. Trimming stripped 8 bases from V and 7 bases from J, with 10 bases between. The germline V gene has CDR1 SGDLS and CDR2 YYNGEE. This CDR3 region has 12 residues. The CDR3 sequence: CASNRGNSPLHF. The CDR3 nucleotides are TGTGCCAGTAATCGAGGGAATTCACCCCTCCACTTT.